These T cell receptor beta chains were read from a single sample in a study of blood T cell repertoires in COVID-19. Clones were read by immunoSEQ multiplex PCR, and TCRdb kept only the in-frame ones, dropping some. The sample has under 300,000 clones, around 86% seen once; the top ten hold roughly 2%. The source material was peripheral blood. Receptors were obtained from a man younger than 40 who had recovered from COVID-19. Each CDR3 is given with its conserved first and last residue. D genes are given only for firm matches. Not all rows give a size; the values are once, few, many and, for expanded clones, a class.

J gene: TRBJ1-2; clone size: .; CDR3 length: 13; D gene: .; V gene: TRBV7-2; CDR3 DNA: TGTGCCAGCAGCTCGACAGTAAAAGGTGGCTACACCTTC; CDR3 protein: CASSSTVKGGYTF
J gene: TRBJ1-1; clone size: .; CDR3 length: 13; D gene: .; V gene: TRBV6-5; CDR3 DNA: TGTGCCAGCAGCTCTCCTTTTTCGGGAGAAGCTTTCTTT; CDR3 protein: CASSSPFSGEAFF
J gene: TRBJ2-3; clone size: .; CDR3 length: 16; D gene: .; V gene: TRBV5-1; CDR3 DNA: TGCGCCAGCAGCGAACAACGGGGGATTGACACAGATACGCAGTATTTT; CDR3 protein: CASSEQRGIDTDTQYF
J gene: TRBJ2-7; clone size: once; CDR3 length: 12; D gene: .; V gene: TRBV15; CDR3 DNA: TGTGCCACCAGCAGAGATAACTACGAGCAGTACTTC; CDR3 protein: CATSRDNYEQYF
J gene: TRBJ1-2; clone size: .; CDR3 length: 17; D gene: TRBD1; V gene: TRBV7-8; CDR3 DNA: TGTGCCAGCAGCTTAGGTCAAACTAGGACAGGGAGGGAGGGCTACACCTTC; CDR3 protein: CASSLGQTRTGREGYTF
J gene: TRBJ2-2; clone size: .; CDR3 length: 18; D gene: TRBD2; V gene: TRBV6-4; CDR3 DNA: TGTGCCAGCAGTCCCGTCGATGGTGTAGCGGGGTTCACCGGGGAGCTGTTTTTT; CDR3 protein: CASSPVDGVAGFTGELFF
J gene: TRBJ2-2; clone size: .; CDR3 length: 13; D gene: .; V gene: TRBV6-4; CDR3 DNA: TGTGCCAGCAGTGAGACAGGCACCGGGGAGCTGTTTTTT; CDR3 protein: CASSETGTGELFF
J gene: TRBJ2-3; clone size: .; CDR3 length: 17; D gene: TRBD2; V gene: TRBV11-2; CDR3 DNA: TGTGCCAGCAGCCTCCGCCCTAGCGGGGCCAAACCGGATACGCAGTATTTT; CDR3 protein: CASSLRPSGAKPDTQYF
J gene: TRBJ2-4; clone size: .; CDR3 length: 18; D gene: .; V gene: TRBV29-1; CDR3 DNA: TGCAGCGCCCCCGACATCAAATGGACTAATCGGGTCAAAAACATTCAGTACTTC; CDR3 protein: CSAPDIKWTNRVKNIQYF
J gene: TRBJ2-5; clone size: .; CDR3 length: 15; D gene: .; V gene: TRBV25-1; CDR3 DNA: TGTGCCAGCAGTGAATGGGAGACTAACCAAGAGACCCAGTACTTC; CDR3 protein: CASSEWETNQETQYF
J gene: TRBJ1-1; clone size: .; CDR3 length: 13; D gene: TRBD1; V gene: TRBV7-2; CDR3 DNA: TGTGCCAGCAGCCGACAGGGAGGCACTGAAGCTTTCTTT; CDR3 protein: CASSRQGGTEAFF
J gene: TRBJ1-2; clone size: .; CDR3 length: 14; D gene: .; V gene: TRBV2; CDR3 DNA: TGTGCCAGCAGTCAAGGAGGAGGCATCTATGGCTACACCTTC; CDR3 protein: CASSQGGGIYGYTF
J gene: TRBJ1-6; clone size: .; CDR3 length: 11; D gene: .; V gene: TRBV20-1; CDR3 DNA: TGCAGTGCTGCAGAGGATTCACCCCTCCACTTT; CDR3 protein: CSAAEDSPLHF
J gene: TRBJ2-1; clone size: .; CDR3 length: 14; D gene: TRBD2; V gene: TRBV5-1; CDR3 DNA: TGCGCCAGCAGCCCGGGACTAGCGGCCAATGAGCAGTTCTTC; CDR3 protein: CASSPGLAANEQFF
J gene: TRBJ2-3; clone size: .; CDR3 length: 15; D gene: .; V gene: TRBV11-2; CDR3 DNA: TGTGCCAGCAGCTTATGGCGGACTAGCACAGATACGCAGTATTTT; CDR3 protein: CASSLWRTSTDTQYF
J gene: TRBJ2-3; clone size: .; CDR3 length: 15; D gene: TRBD2; V gene: TRBV5-6; CDR3 DNA: TGTGCCAGCAGTCAGACTAGCGGGGACACAGATACGCAGTATTTT; CDR3 protein: CASSQTSGDTDTQYF
J gene: TRBJ2-1; clone size: .; CDR3 length: 15; D gene: TRBD2; V gene: TRBV6-2/TRBV6-3; CDR3 DNA: TGTGCCAGCAGTCTCGGGACTAGTCGCCACAATGAGCAGTTCTTC; CDR3 protein: CASSLGTSRHNEQFF
J gene: TRBJ2-2; clone size: .; CDR3 length: 11; D gene: .; V gene: TRBV12-3/TRBV12-4; CDR3 DNA: TGTGCCACCCCAAGCCCCGGGGAGCTGTTTTTT; CDR3 protein: CATPSPGELFF
J gene: TRBJ2-5; clone size: .; CDR3 length: 15; D gene: .; V gene: TRBV10-3; CDR3 DNA: TGTGCCATCAGTGAAGTCAGGGCTAGAGGAGAGACCCAGTACTTC; CDR3 protein: CAISEVRARGETQYF
J gene: TRBJ2-2; clone size: once; CDR3 length: 13; D gene: .; V gene: TRBV7-8; CDR3 DNA: TGTGCCAGCAGCCAAGACACCAACGGGGAGCTGTTTTTT; CDR3 protein: CASSQDTNGELFF
J gene: TRBJ1-1; clone size: .; CDR3 length: 13; D gene: .; V gene: TRBV6-6; CDR3 DNA: TGTGCCAGCAGTTACCAGGGAATCGGGGAAGCTTTCTTT; CDR3 protein: CASSYQGIGEAFF
J gene: TRBJ1-2; clone size: .; CDR3 length: 13; D gene: .; V gene: TRBV7-8; CDR3 DNA: TGTGCCAGCAGCCCGAACTCCATGAATGGCTACACCTTC; CDR3 protein: CASSPNSMNGYTF
J gene: TRBJ2-7; clone size: once; CDR3 length: 15; D gene: TRBD1; V gene: TRBV7-8; CDR3 DNA: TGTGCCAGCAGCTTATTAAGGGACAGGACTTACGAGCAGTACTTC; CDR3 protein: CASSLLRDRTYEQYF
J gene: TRBJ1-1; clone size: .; CDR3 length: 14; D gene: .; V gene: TRBV9; CDR3 DNA: TGTGCCAGCAGCGTAGCCCAGGGTGTCACTGAAGCTTTCTTT; CDR3 protein: CASSVAQGVTEAFF
J gene: TRBJ1-6; clone size: once; CDR3 length: 14; D gene: .; V gene: TRBV4-1; CDR3 DNA: TGCGCCAGCAGCCAAGACGAAAAGGGACACCCACCCCACTTT; CDR3 protein: CASSQDEKGHPPHF
J gene: TRBJ2-2; clone size: few; CDR3 length: 17; D gene: TRBD2; V gene: TRBV5-6; CDR3 DNA: TGTGCCAGCAGCTTGTTAGCGGGGGGGCCAAACACCGGGGAGCTGTTTTTT; CDR3 protein: CASSLLAGGPNTGELFF
J gene: TRBJ2-5; clone size: .; CDR3 length: 14; D gene: .; V gene: TRBV18; CDR3 DNA: TGTGCCAGCTCACCCCCGGTACTACAAGAGACCCAGTACTTC; CDR3 protein: CASSPPVLQETQYF
J gene: TRBJ2-1; clone size: .; CDR3 length: 15; D gene: TRBD1; V gene: TRBV6-1; CDR3 DNA: TGTGCCAGCAGTGATTGGGACAGGGGGCAAGATGAGCAGTTCTTC; CDR3 protein: CASSDWDRGQDEQFF
J gene: TRBJ2-3; clone size: .; CDR3 length: 15; D gene: .; V gene: TRBV7-3; CDR3 DNA: TGTGCCAGCAGCTTAAATCGCGGAAGCACAGATACGCAGTATTTT; CDR3 protein: CASSLNRGSTDTQYF
J gene: TRBJ1-5; clone size: .; CDR3 length: 16; D gene: .; V gene: TRBV6-6; CDR3 DNA: TGTGCCAGCAGTTACTCTCCCTCCGGGAGCAATCAGCCCCAGCATTTT; CDR3 protein: CASSYSPSGSNQPQHF
J gene: TRBJ2-4; clone size: .; CDR3 length: 12; D gene: .; V gene: TRBV2; CDR3 DNA: TGTGCCAGCAGTGATGAGCGCGTCTCGAGATACTTC; CDR3 protein: CASSDERVSRYF
J gene: TRBJ2-1; clone size: .; CDR3 length: 15; D gene: TRBD2; V gene: TRBV28; CDR3 DNA: TGTGCCAGCAGTGAACTAGCGGGGGGTCACAATGAGCAGTTCTTC; CDR3 protein: CASSELAGGHNEQFF
J gene: TRBJ2-5; clone size: .; CDR3 length: 15; D gene: TRBD1; V gene: TRBV7-2; CDR3 DNA: TGTGCCAGCAGCTTAGAGGGCAGGGGGTGGGAGACCCAGTACTTC; CDR3 protein: CASSLEGRGWETQYF
J gene: TRBJ1-3; clone size: .; CDR3 length: 15; D gene: .; V gene: TRBV21-1; CDR3 DNA: TGTGCCAGCAGCCATCGGGACAGAACTGGAAACACCATATATTTT; CDR3 protein: CASSHRDRTGNTIYF
J gene: TRBJ2-7; clone size: .; CDR3 length: 13; D gene: .; V gene: TRBV4-1; CDR3 DNA: TGCGCCAGCAGCCAACCGGGGAACTACGAGCAGTACTTC; CDR3 protein: CASSQPGNYEQYF
J gene: TRBJ1-1; clone size: .; CDR3 length: 14; D gene: TRBD1; V gene: TRBV4-1; CDR3 DNA: TGCGCCAGCAGCTTGGGACAGGGGGCGATTGAAGCTTTCTTT; CDR3 protein: CASSLGQGAIEAFF
J gene: TRBJ1-2; clone size: once; CDR3 length: 12; D gene: .; V gene: TRBV10-3; CDR3 DNA: TGTGCCATCGGGGGGGATTCATATGGCTACACCTTC; CDR3 protein: CAIGGDSYGYTF
J gene: TRBJ2-3; clone size: .; CDR3 length: 13; D gene: .; V gene: TRBV29-1; CDR3 DNA: TGCAGCGTTGACATAGGGACATCAGATACGCAGTATTTT; CDR3 protein: CSVDIGTSDTQYF
J gene: TRBJ2-2; clone size: .; CDR3 length: 15; D gene: TRBD1; V gene: TRBV15; CDR3 DNA: TGTGCCACCAGCGCGCCGGGACAGGGGGCCGGGGAGCTGTTTTTT; CDR3 protein: CATSAPGQGAGELFF
J gene: TRBJ1-1; clone size: .; CDR3 length: 12; D gene: .; V gene: TRBV12-3/TRBV12-4; CDR3 DNA: TGTGCCACGGCGGGGGTGAACACTGAAGCTTTCTTT; CDR3 protein: CATAGVNTEAFF